A selection of T cell receptor beta chains follows, all from one sample in a study of T cells in Graves' hyperthyroidism and ophthalmopathy. In TCRdb, the multiplex PCR reads were re-called with MiXCR into one record per CDR3 protein. There are around 300,000 distinct CDR3 sequences in the sample; about 20% occur only once, and under 65% lies in the top ten. The source material was blood. These receptors were collected from a man between 25 and 39 years old with Graves' ophthalmopathy. Each CDR3 is given with its conserved first and last residue. A D gene is named only where the DNA matches it firmly. The size field is filled for only some rows; it gives once, few, many or a size class.

>TRBV7-3|few|14|NA|TRBJ1-1
TGTGCCAGCAGCCCAGGGTCAGGGAACACTGAAGCTTTCTTT
CASSPGSGNTEAFF
>TRBV2|many|14|NA|TRBJ2-1
TGTGCCAGCATTTACAGGGCGGATAACAATGAGCAGTTCTTC
CASIYRADNNEQFF
>TRBV4-1|NA|14|NA|TRBJ2-5
TGCGCCAGCAGCCAAGATCCTAGCGTCGAGACCCAGTACTTC
CASSQDPSVETQYF
>TRBV12-3/TRBV12-4|NA|15|NA|TRBJ2-4
TGTGCCAGCAGTGTCCAAGGGGTAGCCAAAAACATTCAGTACTTC
CASSVQGVAKNIQYF
>TRBV5-1|many|13|NA|TRBJ2-3
TGCGCCAGCAGATCAGACAGCACAGATACGCAGTATTTT
CASRSDSTDTQYF
>TRBV7-9|once|14|TRBD1|TRBJ1-4
TGTGCCAGCAACAGGGGGACGACTAATGAAAAACTGTTTTTT
CASNRGTTNEKLFF
>TRBV7-3|NA|16|NA|TRBJ2-3
TGTGCCAACAGCTTAACGGGGAGTGTTAGCACAGATACGCAGTATTTT
CANSLTGSVSTDTQYF
>TRBV30|NA|16|TRBD1|TRBJ1-2
TGTGCCTGGAGGCGGGGCGAAGGGACAGGGCCCTATGGCTACACCTTC
CAWRRGEGTGPYGYTF
>TRBV24-1|few|11|NA|TRBJ2-5
TGTGCCACCAGTGTGGAAGAGACCCAGTACTTC
CATSVEETQYF
>TRBV5-1|many|15|NA|TRBJ1-1
TGCGCCAGCAGCTTGGGGCTTGATTCGAACACTGAAGCTTTCTTT
CASSLGLDSNTEAFF
>TRBV2|NA|13|NA|TRBJ2-2
TGTGCCACCGGGGGGCCTGGGGCCGGGGAGCTGTTTTTT
CATGGPGAGELFF
>TRBV6-2/TRBV6-3|many|16|TRBD2|TRBJ2-5
TGTGCCAGCTCGGGACTAGCGGGAGGAAGGCAAGAGACCCAGTACTTC
CASSGLAGGRQETQYF
>TRBV11-2|NA|16|TRBD2|TRBJ2-1
TGTGCCAGCAGCAACAGACTAGCGGGAGATTTAAATGGGCAGTTCTTC
CASSNRLAGDLNGQFF
>TRBV6-1|NA|13|NA|TRBJ1-2
TGTGCCACCAGGGCAGGGTTGAACTATGGCTACACCTTC
CATRAGLNYGYTF
>TRBV11-1|few|15|NA|TRBJ2-7
TGTGCCAGCAGGTCTAATGCGGGGAGCTCCTACGAGCAGTACTTC
CASRSNAGSSYEQYF
>TRBV19|few|15|NA|TRBJ1-1
TGTGCCAGTAGTCTTCCCGGGGGGGTGAACACTGAAGCTTTCTTT
CASSLPGGVNTEAFF
>TRBV30|few|15|TRBD2|TRBJ2-1
TGTGCCTGGAGGGGACTAGCGGAGTATACAATGAAGCAGTTCTTC
CAWRGLAEYTMKQFF
>TRBV19|once|15|NA|TRBJ1-6
TGTGCCAGTAGTCAAACAATCATCGGTGACTCACCCCTCCACTTT
CASSQTIIGDSPLHF
>TRBV28|few|19|TRBD2|TRBJ2-7
TGTGCCAGCAGTTTACCGATTTCAGGGACTAGCGGGAGTATCTACGAGCAGTACTTC
CASSLPISGTSGSIYEQYF
>TRBV7-6|NA|14|NA|TRBJ1-2
TGTGCCAGCAGCTTTGGACCGCATAACGGCGGCTACACCTTC
CASSFGPHNGGYTF
>TRBV10-2|NA|13|NA|TRBJ1-1
TGCGCCAGCAGTGAAATTGGGAACACTGAAGCTTTCTTT
CASSEIGNTEAFF
>TRBV14|few|12|NA|TRBJ2-7
TGTGCCAGCAGCCAAAACGCGTTCGAGCAGTACTTC
CASSQNAFEQYF
>TRBV11-2|NA|15|NA|TRBJ2-3
TGTGCCAGCAGCCCTCACTACGACTTCACAGATACGCAGTATTTT
CASSPHYDFTDTQYF
>TRBV5-1|many|13|TRBD1|TRBJ1-6
TGCGCCAGCAGCCGGGACAGAGATTCACCCCTCCACTTT
CASSRDRDSPLHF
>TRBV5-1|NA|15|TRBD1|TRBJ1-6
TGCGCCAGCAGCAGCGGACAGGGGAATTTTTCACCCCTCCACTTT
CASSSGQGNFSPLHF
>TRBV20-1|many|16|TRBD2|TRBJ2-1
TGCAGTGCTAGAGATCCGGGACTAGCCTCCTACAATGAGCAGTTCTTC
CSARDPGLASYNEQFF
>TRBV3-1|many|15|TRBD1|TRBJ1-2
TGTGCCAGCAGCCAGGGGACAGGGGGGATCTATGGCTACACCTTC
CASSQGTGGIYGYTF
>TRBV7-6|few|17|TRBD2|TRBJ2-2
TGTGCCAGCAGCCGACTAGCGCAGTTCGCGAACACCGGGGAGCTGTTTTTT
CASSRLAQFANTGELFF